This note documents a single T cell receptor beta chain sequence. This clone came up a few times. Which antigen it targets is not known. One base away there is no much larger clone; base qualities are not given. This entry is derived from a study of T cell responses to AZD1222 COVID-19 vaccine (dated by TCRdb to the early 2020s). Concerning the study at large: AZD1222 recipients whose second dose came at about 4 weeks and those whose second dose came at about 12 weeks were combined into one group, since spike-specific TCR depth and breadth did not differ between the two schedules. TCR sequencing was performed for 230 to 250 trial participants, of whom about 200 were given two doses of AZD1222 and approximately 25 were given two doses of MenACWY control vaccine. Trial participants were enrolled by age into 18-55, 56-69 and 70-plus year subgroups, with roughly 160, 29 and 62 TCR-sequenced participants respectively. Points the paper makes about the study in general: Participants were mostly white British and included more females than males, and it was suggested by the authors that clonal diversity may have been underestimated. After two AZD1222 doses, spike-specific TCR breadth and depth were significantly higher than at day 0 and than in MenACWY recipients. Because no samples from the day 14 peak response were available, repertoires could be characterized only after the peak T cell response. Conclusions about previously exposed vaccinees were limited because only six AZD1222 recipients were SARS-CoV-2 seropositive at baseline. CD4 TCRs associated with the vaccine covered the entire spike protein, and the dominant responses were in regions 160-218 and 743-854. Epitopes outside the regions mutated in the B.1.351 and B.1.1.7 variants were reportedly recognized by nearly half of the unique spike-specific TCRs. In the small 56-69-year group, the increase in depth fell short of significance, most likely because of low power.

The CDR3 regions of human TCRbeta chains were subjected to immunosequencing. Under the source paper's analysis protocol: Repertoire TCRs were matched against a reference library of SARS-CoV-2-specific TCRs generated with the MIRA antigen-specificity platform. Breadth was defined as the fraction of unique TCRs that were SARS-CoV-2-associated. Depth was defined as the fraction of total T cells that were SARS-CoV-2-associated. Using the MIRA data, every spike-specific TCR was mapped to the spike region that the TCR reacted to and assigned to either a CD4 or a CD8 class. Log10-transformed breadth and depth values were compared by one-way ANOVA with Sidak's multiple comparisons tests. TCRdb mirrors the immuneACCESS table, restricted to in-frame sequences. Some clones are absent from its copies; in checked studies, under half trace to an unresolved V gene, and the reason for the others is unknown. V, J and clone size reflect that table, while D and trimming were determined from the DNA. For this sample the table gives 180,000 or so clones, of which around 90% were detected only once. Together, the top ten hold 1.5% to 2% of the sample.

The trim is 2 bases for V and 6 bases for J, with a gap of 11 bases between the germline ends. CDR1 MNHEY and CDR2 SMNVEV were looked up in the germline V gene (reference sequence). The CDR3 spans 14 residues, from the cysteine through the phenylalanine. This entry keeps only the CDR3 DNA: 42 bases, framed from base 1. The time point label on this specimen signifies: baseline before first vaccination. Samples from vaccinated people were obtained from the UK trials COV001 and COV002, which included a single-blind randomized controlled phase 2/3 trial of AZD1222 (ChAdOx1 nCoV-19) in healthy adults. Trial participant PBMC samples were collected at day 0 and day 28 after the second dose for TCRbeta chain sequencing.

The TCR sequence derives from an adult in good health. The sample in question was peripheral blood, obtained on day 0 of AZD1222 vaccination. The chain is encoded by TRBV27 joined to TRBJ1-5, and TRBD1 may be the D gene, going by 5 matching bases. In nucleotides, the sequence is TGTGCCAGCAGTTTAGGGGGGTTCGGTCAGCCCCAGCATTTT. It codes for CASSLGGFGQPQHF.